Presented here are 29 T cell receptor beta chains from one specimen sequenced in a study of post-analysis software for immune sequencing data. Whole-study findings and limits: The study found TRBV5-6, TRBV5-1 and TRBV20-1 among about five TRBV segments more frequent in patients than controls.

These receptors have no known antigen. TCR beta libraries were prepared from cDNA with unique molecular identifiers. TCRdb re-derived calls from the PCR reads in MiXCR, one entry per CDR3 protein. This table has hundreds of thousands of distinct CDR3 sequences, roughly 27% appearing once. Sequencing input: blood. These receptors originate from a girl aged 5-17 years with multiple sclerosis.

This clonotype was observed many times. The CDR3 sequence: CASGSRSSYNEQFF. The CDR3, as DNA: TGTGCCAGCGGAAGTAGGAGCTCCTACAATGAGCAGTTCTTC. V is TRBV6-2 or TRBV6-3 and J is TRBJ2-1; no definite D call. The V gene's germline CDR1 is MNHEY and CDR2 SVGEGT. Trimming took off 8 bases at V and 0 bases at J, with 11 bases between the two ends. The length of the CDR3 is 14 residues.

CDR3 nucleotide sequence: TGTGCCAGCAGTTATCCGGGACAGGGTGAAGCTTTCTTT. This sequence encodes CASSYPGQGEAFF. The chain couples TRBV6-5 to TRBJ1-1; TRBD1 aligns across 9 bases. There are 13 residues in the CDR3. The J segment lost 7 bases and the V segment lost 3 bases, leaving 3 bases of the junction unmatched. Germline V gene sequence: CDR1 MNHEY, CDR2 SVGAGI.

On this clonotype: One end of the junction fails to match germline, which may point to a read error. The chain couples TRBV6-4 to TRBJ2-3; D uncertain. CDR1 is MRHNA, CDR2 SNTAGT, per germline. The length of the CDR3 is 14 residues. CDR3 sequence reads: CASGDSFSSDTQYF. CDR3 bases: TGTGCCAGCGGTGACTCCTTCAGCTCAGATACGCAGTATTTT.

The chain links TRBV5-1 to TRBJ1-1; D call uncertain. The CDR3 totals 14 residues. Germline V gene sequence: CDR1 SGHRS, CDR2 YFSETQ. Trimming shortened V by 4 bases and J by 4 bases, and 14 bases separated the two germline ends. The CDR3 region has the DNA TGCGCCAGCAGCGTAAACGTGGGAGGCACTGAAGCTTTCTTT. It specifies CASSVNVGGTEAFF.

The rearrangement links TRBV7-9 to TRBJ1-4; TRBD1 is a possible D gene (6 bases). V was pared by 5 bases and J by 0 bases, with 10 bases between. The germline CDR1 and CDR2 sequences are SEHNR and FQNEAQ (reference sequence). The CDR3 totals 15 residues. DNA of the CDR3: TGTGCCAGCAGCGGGGGACACTCAACTAATGAAAAACTGTTTTTT. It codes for CASSGGHSTNEKLFF.

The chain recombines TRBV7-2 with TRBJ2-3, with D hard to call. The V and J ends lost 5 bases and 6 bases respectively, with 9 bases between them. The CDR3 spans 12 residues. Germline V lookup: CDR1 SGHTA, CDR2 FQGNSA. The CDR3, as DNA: TGTGCCAGCAGCGACGGTCGTGATACGCAGTATTTT. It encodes CASSDGRDTQYF.

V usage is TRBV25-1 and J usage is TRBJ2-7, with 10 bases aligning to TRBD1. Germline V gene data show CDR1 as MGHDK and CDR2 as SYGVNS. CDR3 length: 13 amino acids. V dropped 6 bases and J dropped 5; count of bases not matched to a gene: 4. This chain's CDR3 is CASSRDRGHEQYF. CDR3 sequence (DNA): TGTGCCAGCAGCCGGGACAGGGGCCACGAGCAGTACTTC.

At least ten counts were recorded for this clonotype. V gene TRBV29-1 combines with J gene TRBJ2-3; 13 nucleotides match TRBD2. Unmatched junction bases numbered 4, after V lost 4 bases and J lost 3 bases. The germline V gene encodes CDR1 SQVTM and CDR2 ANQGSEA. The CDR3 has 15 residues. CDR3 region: CSVARTSGRTDTQYF. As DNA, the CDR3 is TGCAGCGTTGCCAGGACTAGCGGGAGAACAGATACGCAGTATTTT.

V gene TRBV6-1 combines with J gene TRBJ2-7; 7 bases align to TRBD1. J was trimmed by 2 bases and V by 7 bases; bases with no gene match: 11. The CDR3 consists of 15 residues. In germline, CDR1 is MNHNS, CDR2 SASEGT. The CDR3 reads CASTKGRDRAYEQYF. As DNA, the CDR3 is TGTGCCAGCACTAAGGGTCGGGACAGAGCCTACGAGCAGTACTTC.

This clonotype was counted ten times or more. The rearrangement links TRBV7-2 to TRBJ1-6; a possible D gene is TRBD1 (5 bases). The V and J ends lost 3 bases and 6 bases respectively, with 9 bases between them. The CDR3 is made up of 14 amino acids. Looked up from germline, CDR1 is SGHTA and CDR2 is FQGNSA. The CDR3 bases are TGTGCCAGCAGCTTGCAGGGTGGTAATTCACCCCTCCACTTT. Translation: CASSLQGGNSPLHF.

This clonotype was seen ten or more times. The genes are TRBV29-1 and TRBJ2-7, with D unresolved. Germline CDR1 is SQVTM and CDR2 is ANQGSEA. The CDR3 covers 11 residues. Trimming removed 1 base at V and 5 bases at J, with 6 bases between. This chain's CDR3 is CSVEGRDEQYF. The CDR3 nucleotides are TGCAGCGTTGAAGGTCGCGACGAGCAGTACTTC.

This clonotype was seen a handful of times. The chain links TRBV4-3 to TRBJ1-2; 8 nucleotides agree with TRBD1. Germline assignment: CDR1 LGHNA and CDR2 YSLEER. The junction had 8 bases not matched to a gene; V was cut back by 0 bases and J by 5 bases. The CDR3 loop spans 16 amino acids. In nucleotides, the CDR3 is TGCGCCAGCAGCCAAGATCGGGACAGGCCTCCGTATGGCTACACCTTC. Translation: CASSQDRDRPPYGYTF.

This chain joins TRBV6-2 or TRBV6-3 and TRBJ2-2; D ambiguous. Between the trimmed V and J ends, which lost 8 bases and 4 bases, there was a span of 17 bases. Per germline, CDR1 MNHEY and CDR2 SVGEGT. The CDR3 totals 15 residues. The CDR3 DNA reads TGTGCCAGCCTACAGAGCGTTAGTAGCACCGGGGAGCTGTTTTTT. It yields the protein CASLQSVSSTGELFF.

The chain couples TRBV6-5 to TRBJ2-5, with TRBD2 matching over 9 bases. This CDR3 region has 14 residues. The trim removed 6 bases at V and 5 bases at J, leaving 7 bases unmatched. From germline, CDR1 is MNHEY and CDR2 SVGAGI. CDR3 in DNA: TGTGCCAGCAGACCCAGCGGGGGGAGGGAGACCCAGTACTTC. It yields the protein CASRPSGGRETQYF.

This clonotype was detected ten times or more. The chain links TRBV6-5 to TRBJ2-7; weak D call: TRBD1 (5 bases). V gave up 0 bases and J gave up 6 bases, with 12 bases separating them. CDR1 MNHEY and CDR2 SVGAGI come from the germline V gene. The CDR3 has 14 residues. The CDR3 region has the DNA TGTGCCAGCAGTTACTCCCCCGCCAGGGCCGAGCAGTACTTC. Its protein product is CASSYSPARAEQYF.

CDR3 loop: CASSYSYRAGNQPQHF. DNA of the CDR3: TGTGCCAGCAGTTACTCGTACAGGGCTGGCAATCAGCCCCAGCATTTT. This sequence joins TRBV6-5 and TRBJ1-5, with D maybe TRBD1 (6 bases). V shed 0 bases and J shed 2 bases, with 11 bases lying between them. CDR1 MNHEY and CDR2 SVGAGI come from the germline V gene. CDR3 length equals 16 residues.

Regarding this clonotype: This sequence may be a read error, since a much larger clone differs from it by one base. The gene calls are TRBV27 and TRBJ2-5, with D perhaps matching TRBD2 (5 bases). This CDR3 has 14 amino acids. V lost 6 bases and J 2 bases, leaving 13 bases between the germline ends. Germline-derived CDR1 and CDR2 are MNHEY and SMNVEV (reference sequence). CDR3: CASSGRTFQETQYF. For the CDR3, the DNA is TGTGCCAGCAGCGGCAGGACTTTTCAAGAGACCCAGTACTTC.

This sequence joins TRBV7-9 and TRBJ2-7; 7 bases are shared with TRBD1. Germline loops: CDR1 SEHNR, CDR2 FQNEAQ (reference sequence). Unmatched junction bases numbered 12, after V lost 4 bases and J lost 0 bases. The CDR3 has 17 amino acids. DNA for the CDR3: TGTGCCAGCAGCTCCTCTAGACAGGGATCAAGCTCCTACGAGCAGTACTTC. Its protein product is CASSSSRQGSSSYEQYF.

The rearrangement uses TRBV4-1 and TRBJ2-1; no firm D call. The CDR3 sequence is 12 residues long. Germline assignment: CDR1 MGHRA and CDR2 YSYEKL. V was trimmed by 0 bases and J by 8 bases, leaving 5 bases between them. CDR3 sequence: CASSQDYDEQFF. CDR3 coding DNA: TGCGCCAGCAGCCAAGATTACGATGAGCAGTTCTTC.

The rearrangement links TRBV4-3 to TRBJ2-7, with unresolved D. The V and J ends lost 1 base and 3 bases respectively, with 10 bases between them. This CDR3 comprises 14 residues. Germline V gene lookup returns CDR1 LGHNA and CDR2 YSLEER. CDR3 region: CASSQGVQNYEQYF. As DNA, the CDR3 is TGCGCCAGCAGCCAAGGTGTGCAGAACTACGAGCAGTACTTC.

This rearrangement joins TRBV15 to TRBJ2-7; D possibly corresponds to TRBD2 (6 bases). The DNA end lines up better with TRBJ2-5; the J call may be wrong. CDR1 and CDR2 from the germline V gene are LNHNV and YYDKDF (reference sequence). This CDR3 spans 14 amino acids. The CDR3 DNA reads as TGTGCCACCAGCACCTGGACGGCGGGGGAGACCCAGTACTTC. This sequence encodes CATSTWTAGETQYF.

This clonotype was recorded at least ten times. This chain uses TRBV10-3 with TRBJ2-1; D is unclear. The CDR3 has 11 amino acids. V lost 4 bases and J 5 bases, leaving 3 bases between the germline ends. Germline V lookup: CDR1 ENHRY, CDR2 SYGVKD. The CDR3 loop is CAISADNEQFF. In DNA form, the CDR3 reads TGTGCCATCAGTGCAGACAATGAGCAGTTCTTC.

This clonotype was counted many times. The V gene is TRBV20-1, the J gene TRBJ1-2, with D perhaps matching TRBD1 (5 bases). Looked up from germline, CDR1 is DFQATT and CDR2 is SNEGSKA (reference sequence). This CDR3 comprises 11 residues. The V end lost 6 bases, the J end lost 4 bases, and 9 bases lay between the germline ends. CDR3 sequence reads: CSAWGTYGYTF. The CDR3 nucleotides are TGCAGTGCGTGGGGGACCTATGGCTACACCTTC.

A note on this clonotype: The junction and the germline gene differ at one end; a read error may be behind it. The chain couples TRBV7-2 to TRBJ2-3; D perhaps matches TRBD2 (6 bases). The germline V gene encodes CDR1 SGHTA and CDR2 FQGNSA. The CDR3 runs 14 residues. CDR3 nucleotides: TGTGCCAGCAGCTTATGGAGGGATACAGGTACGCAGTATTTT. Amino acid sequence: CASSLWRDTGTQYF.

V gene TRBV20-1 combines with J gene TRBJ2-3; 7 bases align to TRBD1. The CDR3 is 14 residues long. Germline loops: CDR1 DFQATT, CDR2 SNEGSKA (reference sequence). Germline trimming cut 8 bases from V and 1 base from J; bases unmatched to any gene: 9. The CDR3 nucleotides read TGCAGTCCGAGGGACAGCGAGGGCACAGATACGCAGTATTTT. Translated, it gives CSPRDSEGTDTQYF.

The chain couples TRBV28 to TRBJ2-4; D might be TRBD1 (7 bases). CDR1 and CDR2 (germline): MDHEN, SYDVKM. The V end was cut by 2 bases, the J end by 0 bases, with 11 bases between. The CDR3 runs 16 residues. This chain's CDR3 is CASSLPGGLAKNIQYF. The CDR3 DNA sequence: TGTGCCAGCAGTTTACCAGGGGGACTAGCCAAAAACATTCAGTACTTC.

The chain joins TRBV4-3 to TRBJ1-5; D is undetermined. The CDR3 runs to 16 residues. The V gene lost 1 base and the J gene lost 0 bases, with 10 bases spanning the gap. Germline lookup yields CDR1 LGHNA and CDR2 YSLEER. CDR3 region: CASSQVRVDSNQPQHF. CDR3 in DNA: TGCGCCAGCAGCCAAGTTCGGGTAGATAGCAATCAGCCCCAGCATTTT.

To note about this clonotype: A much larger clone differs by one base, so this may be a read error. The CDR3 reads CSPRGRSPCTEAFF. For the CDR3, the DNA is TGCAGTCCTAGAGGGAGGAGTCCGTGCACTGAAGCTTTCTTT. The gene calls are TRBV20-1 and TRBJ1-1, with D hard to call. This CDR3 contains 14 residues. The germline gives CDR1 DFQATT, CDR2 SNEGSKA (reference sequence).

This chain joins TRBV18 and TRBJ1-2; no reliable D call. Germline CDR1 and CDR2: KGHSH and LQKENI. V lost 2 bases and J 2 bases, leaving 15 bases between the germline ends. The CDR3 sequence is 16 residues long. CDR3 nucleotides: TGTGCCAGCTCACCATTGGAGGGCCGAGGGAACTATGGCTACACCTTC. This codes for CASSPLEGRGNYGYTF.